The 6 T cell receptor beta chains below were found in one sample sequenced in a study of CD8 T cells in Susac syndrome. RNA, at roughly 0.5 to 1 ug, was reverse transcribed with random hexamers. One entry per CDR3 protein, called by TCRdb with MiXCR from the immunoSEQ multiplex PCR reads. The table lists 150,000 to 200,000 distinct CDR3 sequences, about 93% of them singletons. Specimen: CD4+ T cells from PBMCs. These receptors all come from a human donor in good health.

This clonotype was observed a handful of times. The CDR3 DNA reads as TGTGCCAGCAGCTTGCTGCGCTCCTACGAGCAGTACTTC. It is translated as CASSLLRSYEQYF. The chain combines TRBV7-8 with TRBJ2-7; D not certain. The CDR3 has 13 residues. The germline V gene has CDR1 SGHVS and CDR2 FQNEAQ. V was cut by 3 bases and J by 0 bases, with 6 bases left in between.

The chain couples TRBV2 to TRBJ1-4; D might be TRBD1 (5 bases). Germline CDR1 and CDR2: SNHLY and FYNNEI. The CDR3 is made up of 14 amino acids. This CDR3 is CAQRGSGLNEKLFF. The CDR3 DNA sequence: TGTGCTCAGCGCGGTTCAGGGTTAAATGAAAAACTGTTTTTT.

The rearrangement links TRBV19 to TRBJ2-3; unclear D gene. The V gene lost 9 bases and the J gene lost 3 bases, with 10 bases spanning the gap. The CDR3 runs 12 residues. Germline V gene lookup returns CDR1 LNHDA and CDR2 SQIVND (reference sequence). CDR3: CARGNWTDTQYF. Here the CDR3 DNA reads TGTGCCAGGGGGAACTGGACAGATACGCAGTATTTT.

The chain couples TRBV29-1 to TRBJ1-1; possible D gene TRBD1, 5 bases. From germline, CDR1 is SQVTM and CDR2 ANQGSEA. Trimming left V 2 bases short and J 2 bases short, with 9 bases between. The CDR3 has 13 amino acids. This chain's CDR3 is CSVEQGLNTEAFF. CDR3 in DNA: TGCAGCGTTGAACAGGGTCTTAACACTGAAGCTTTCTTT.

The rearrangement links TRBV29-1 to TRBJ2-1, with 7 bases fitting TRBD1. Per germline, CDR1 SQVTM and CDR2 ANQGSEA. V trimming: 2 bases; J trimming: 8 bases; junction bases outside the gene matches: 15. The CDR3 sequence is 16 residues long. The CDR3 spells CSVEKGAGARKDEQFF. In nucleotides, the CDR3 is TGCAGCGTTGAAAAGGGGGCCGGGGCCCGCAAGGATGAGCAGTTCTTC.

The chain couples TRBV6-5 to TRBJ2-2; 8 bases are a match to TRBD2. Trimming removed 6 bases from V and 5 bases from J; junction bases left unmatched: 5. CDR3 length: 14 residues. Germline loops: CDR1 MNHEY, CDR2 SVGAGI. The CDR3 region is CASRDGGATGELFF. The DNA of the CDR3 is TGTGCCAGCAGGGACGGGGGGGCGACCGGGGAGCTGTTTTTT.